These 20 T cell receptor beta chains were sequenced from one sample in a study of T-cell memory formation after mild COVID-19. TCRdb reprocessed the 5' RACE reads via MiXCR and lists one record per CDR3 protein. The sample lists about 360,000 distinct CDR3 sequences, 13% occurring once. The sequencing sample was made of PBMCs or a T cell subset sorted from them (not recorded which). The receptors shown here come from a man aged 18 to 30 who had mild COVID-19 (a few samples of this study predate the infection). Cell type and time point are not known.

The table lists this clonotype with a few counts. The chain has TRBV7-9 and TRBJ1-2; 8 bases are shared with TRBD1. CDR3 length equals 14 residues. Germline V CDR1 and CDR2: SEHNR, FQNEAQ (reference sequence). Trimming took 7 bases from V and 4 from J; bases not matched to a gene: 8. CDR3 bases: TGTGCCAGCACATCCGTACAGGGGGGCTATGGCTACACCTTC. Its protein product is CASTSVQGGYGYTF.

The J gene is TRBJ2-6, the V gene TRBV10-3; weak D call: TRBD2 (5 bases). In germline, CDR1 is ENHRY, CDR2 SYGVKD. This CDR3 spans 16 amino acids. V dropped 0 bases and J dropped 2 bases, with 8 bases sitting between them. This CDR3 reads CAISESIGTGANVLTF. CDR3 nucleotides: TGTGCCATCAGTGAGTCGATCGGGACTGGGGCCAACGTCCTGACTTTC.

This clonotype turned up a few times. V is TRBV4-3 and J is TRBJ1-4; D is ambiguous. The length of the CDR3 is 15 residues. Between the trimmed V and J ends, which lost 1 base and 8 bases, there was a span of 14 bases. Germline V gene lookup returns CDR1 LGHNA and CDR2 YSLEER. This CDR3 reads CASSQAITQMEKLFF. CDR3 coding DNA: TGCGCCAGCAGCCAAGCCATCACCCAGATGGAAAAACTGTTTTTT.

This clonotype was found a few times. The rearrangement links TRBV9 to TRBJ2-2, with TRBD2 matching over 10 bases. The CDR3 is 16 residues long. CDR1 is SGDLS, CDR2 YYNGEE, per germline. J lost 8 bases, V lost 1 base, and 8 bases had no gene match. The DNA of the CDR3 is TGTGCCAGCAGCGTATGGACTAGCGGAGCCCAAGGGGAGCTGTTTTTT. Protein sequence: CASSVWTSGAQGELFF.

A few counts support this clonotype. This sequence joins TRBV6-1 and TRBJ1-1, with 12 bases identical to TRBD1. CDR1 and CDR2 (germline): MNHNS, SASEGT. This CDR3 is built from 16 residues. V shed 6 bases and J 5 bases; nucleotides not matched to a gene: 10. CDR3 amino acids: CASSAPGQGAKTEAFF. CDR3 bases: TGTGCCAGCAGCGCACCGGGACAGGGGGCCAAGACTGAAGCTTTCTTT.

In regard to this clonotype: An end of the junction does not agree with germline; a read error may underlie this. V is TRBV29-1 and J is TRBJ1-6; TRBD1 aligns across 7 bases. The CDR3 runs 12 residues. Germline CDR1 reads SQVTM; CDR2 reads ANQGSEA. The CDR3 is CSNAGGNLPLHF. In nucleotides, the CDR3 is TGCAGCAACGCAGGGGGAAATTTACCCCTCCACTTT. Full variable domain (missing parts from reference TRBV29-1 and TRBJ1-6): SAVISQKPSRDICQRGTSLTIQCQVDSQVTMMFWYRQQPGQSLTLIATANQGSEATYESGFVIDKFPISRPNLTFSTLTVSNMSPEDSSIYLCSNAGGNLPLHFGNGTRLTVT.

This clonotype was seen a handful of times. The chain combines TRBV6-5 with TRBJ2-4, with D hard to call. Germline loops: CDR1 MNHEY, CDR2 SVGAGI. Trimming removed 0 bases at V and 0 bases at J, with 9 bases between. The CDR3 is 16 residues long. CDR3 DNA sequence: TGTGCCAGCAGTTACTCGACATCTCTAGCCAAAAACATTCAGTACTTC. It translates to CASSYSTSLAKNIQYF.

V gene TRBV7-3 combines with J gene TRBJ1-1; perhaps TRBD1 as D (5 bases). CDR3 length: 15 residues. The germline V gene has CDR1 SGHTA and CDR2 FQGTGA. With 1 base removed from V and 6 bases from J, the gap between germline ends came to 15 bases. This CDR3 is CASSLIRGGVAEAFF. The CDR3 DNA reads TGTGCCAGCAGCTTAATCCGGGGAGGGGTTGCTGAAGCTTTCTTT.

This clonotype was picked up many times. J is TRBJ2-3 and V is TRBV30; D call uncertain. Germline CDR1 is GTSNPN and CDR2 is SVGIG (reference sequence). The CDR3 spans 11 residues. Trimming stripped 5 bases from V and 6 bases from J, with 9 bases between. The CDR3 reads CAWGRRDTQYF. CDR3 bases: TGTGCCTGGGGACGAAGGGATACGCAGTATTTT.

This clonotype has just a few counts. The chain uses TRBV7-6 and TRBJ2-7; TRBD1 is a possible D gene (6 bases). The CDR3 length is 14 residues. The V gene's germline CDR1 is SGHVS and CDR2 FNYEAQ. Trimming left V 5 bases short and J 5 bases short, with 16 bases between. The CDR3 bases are TGTGCCAGCAGCACCACGACAGGCCCCCACGAGCAGTACTTC. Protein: CASSTTTGPHEQYF.

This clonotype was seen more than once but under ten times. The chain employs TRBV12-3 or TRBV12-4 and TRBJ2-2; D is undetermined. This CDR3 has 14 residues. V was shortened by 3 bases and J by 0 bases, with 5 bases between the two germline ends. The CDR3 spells CASSFVTNTGELFF. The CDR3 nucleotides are TGTGCCAGCAGTTTCGTCACGAACACCGGGGAGCTGTTTTTT.

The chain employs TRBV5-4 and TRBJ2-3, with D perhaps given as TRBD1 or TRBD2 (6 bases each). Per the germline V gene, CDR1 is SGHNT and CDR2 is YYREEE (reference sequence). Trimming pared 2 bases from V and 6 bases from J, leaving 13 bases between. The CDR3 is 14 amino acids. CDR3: CASSFGGPFDTQYF. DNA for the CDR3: TGTGCCAGCAGCTTCGGGGGCCCCTTCGATACGCAGTATTTT.

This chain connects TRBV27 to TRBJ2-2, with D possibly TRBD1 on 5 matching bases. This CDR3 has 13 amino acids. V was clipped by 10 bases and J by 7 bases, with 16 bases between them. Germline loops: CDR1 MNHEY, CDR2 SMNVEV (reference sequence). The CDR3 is CANLRGHRGELFF. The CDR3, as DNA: TGTGCCAACCTCAGAGGACACCGCGGGGAGCTGTTTTTT.

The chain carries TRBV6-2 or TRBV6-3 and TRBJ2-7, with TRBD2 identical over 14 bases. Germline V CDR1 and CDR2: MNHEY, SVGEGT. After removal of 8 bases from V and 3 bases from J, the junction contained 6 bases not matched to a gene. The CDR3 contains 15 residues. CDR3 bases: TGTGCCAGCGAACCCGGGACTAGCGGGGGCTACGAGCAGTACTTC. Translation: CASEPGTSGGYEQYF.

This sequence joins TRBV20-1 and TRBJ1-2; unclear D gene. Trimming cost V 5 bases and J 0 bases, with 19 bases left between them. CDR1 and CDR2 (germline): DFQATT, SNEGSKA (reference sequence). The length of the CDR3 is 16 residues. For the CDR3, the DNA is TGCAGTGCTTCCCGCCCTGGGAGGGTATCTAACTATGGCTACACCTTC. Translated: CSASRPGRVSNYGYTF.

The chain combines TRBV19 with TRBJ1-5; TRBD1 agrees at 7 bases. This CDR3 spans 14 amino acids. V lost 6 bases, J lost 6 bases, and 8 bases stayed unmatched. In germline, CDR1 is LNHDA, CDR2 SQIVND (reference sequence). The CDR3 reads CASRGKTGFQPQHF. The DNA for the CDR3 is TGTGCCAGTAGAGGTAAGACAGGGTTTCAGCCCCAGCATTTT.

The DNA of the CDR3 is TGCAGTGCCGCCCCTACTAGCGTATACAATGAGCAGTTCTTC. This translates into CSAAPTSVYNEQFF. V usage is TRBV20-1 and J usage is TRBJ2-1; TRBD2 matches 7 bases. V shed 6 bases, J shed 4 bases, and the junction held 9 bases outside the gene matches. Germline CDR1 is DFQATT and CDR2 is SNEGSKA (reference sequence). This CDR3 spans 14 amino acids.

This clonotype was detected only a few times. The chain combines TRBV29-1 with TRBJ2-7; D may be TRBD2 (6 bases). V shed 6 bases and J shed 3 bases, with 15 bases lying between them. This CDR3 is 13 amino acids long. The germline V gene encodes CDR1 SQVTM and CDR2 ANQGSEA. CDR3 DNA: TGCAGCGTCCCAACTCTGGGAGGCTACGAGCAGTACTTC. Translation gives CSVPTLGGYEQYF.

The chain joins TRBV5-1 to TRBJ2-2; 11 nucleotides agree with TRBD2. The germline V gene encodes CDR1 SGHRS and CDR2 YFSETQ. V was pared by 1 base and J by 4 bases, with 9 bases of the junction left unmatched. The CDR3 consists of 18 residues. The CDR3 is CASSLWPTSGDATGELFF. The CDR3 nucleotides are TGCGCCAGCAGCTTGTGGCCGACTAGCGGGGACGCCACCGGGGAGCTGTTTTTT.

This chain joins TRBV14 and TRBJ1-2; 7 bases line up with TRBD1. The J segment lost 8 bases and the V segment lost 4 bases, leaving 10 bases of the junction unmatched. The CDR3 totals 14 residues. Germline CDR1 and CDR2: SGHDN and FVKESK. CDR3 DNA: TGTGCCAGCAGCCCTATTACAGGGGAACGGGGCTACACCTTC. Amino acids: CASSPITGERGYTF.